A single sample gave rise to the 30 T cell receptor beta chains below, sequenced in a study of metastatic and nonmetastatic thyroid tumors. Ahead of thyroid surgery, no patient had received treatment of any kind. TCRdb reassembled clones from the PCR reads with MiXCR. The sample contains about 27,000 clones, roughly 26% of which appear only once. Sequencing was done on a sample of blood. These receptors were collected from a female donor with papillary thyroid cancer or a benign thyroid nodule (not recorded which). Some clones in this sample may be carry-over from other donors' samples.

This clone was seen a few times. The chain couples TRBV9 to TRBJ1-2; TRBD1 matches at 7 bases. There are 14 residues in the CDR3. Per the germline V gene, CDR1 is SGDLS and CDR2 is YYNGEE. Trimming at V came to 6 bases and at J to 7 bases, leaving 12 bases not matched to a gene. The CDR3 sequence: CASIPVTGFVGYTF. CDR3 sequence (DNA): TGTGCCAGCATCCCCGTGACAGGGTTTGTTGGCTACACCTTC.

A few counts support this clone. The CDR3 protein is CASSTRHGSGELFF. The CDR3 region has the DNA TGTGCCAGCAGTACCAGACATGGGTCCGGGGAGCTGTTTTTT. V gene TRBV12-3 or TRBV12-4 combines with J gene TRBJ2-2; D unclear. This CDR3 is 14 amino acids long. V was clipped by 5 bases and J by 6 bases, with 13 bases between them.

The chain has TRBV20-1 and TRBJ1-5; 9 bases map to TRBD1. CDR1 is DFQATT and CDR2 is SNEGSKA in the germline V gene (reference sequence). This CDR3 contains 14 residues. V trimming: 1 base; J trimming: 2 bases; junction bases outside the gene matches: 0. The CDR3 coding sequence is TGCAGTGCTAGAGGACAGGGGGGCAATCAGCCCCAGCATTTT. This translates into CSARGQGGNQPQHF.

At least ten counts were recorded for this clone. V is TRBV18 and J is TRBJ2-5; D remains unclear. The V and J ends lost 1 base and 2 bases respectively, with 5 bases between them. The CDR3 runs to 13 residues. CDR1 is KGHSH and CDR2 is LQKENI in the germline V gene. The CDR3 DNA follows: TGTGCCAGCTCACCACGGATGCAAGAGACCCAGTACTTC. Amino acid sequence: CASSPRMQETQYF.

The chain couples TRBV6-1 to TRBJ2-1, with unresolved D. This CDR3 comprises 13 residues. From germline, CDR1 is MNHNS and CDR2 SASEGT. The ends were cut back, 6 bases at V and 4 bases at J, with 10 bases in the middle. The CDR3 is CASRGRYYNEQFF. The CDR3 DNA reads TGTGCCAGCAGGGGTCGGTATTACAATGAGCAGTTCTTC.

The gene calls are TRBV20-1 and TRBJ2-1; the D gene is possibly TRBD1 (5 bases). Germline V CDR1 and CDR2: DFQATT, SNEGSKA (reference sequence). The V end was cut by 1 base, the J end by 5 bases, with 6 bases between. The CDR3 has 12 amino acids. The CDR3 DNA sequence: TGCAGTGCTAGAGGCAGGGACAATGAGCAGTTCTTC. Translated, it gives CSARGRDNEQFF.

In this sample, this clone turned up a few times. The DNA for the CDR3 is TGTGCCGCCGGGGGGACAGAGGGCAATGAGCAGTTCTTC. As protein: CAAGGTEGNEQFF. The gene calls are TRBV6-1 and TRBJ2-5; D could derive from TRBD1 or TRBD2 (7 bases each). The J call may be mistaken, given a closer DNA end match to TRBJ2-1. Germline assignment: CDR1 MNHNS and CDR2 SASEGT. The CDR3 spans 13 residues.

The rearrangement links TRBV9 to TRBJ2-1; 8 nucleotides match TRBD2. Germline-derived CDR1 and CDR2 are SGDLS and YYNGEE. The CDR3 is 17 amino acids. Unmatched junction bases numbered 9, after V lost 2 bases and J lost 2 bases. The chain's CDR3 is CASSVRSGGGTYNEQFF. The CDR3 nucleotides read TGTGCCAGCAGCGTTCGGTCGGGAGGGGGAACCTACAATGAGCAGTTCTTC. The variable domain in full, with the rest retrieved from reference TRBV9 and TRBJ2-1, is DSGVTQTPKHLITATGQRVTLRCSPRSGDLSVYWYQQSLDQGLQFLIQYYNGEERAKGNILERFSAQQFPDLHSELNLSSLELGDSALYFCASSVRSGGGTYNEQFFGPGTRLTVL.

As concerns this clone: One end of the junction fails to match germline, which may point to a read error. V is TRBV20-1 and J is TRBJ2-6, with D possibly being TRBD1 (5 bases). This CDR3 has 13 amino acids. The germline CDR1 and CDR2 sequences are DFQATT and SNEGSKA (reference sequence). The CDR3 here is CSALGSGAKVLTF. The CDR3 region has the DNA TGCAGTGCACTCGGATCTGGGGCCAAGGTCCTGACTTTC.

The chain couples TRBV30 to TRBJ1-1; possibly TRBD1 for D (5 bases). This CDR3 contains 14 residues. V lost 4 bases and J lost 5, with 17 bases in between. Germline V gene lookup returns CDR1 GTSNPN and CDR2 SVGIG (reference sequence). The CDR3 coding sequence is TGTGCCTGGAAAGCCGGGGTATGGGGGACTGAAGCTTTCTTT. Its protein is CAWKAGVWGTEAFF.

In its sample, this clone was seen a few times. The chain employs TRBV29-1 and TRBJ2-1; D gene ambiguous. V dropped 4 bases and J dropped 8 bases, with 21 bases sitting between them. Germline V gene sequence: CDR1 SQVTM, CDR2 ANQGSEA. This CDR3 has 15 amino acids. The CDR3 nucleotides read TGCAGCGTTGGAACCAGTAGGTCTAGTTCGTATGAGCAGTTCTTC. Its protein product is CSVGTSRSSSYEQFF.

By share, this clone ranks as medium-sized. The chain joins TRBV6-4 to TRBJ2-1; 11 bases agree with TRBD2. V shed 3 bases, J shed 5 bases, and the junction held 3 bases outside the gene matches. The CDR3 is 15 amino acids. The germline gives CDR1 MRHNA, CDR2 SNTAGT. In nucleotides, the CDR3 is TGTGCCAGCAGTGAAGTAGCGGGAGGGCACAATGAGCAGTTCTTC. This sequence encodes CASSEVAGGHNEQFF.

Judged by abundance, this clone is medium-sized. CDR3 loop: CSARPRRGAAYNSPLHF. DNA for the CDR3: TGCAGTGCTAGACCCCGAAGGGGGGCCGCCTATAATTCACCCCTCCACTTT. The rearrangement uses TRBV20-1 and TRBJ1-6; a weak D match, TRBD1 (6 bases). Germline-derived CDR1 and CDR2 are DFQATT and SNEGSKA (reference sequence). With 2 bases removed from V and 2 bases from J, the gap between germline ends came to 16 bases. The CDR3 sequence is 17 residues long.

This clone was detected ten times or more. The CDR3 region has the DNA TGTGCCAGCAGCTTGGACGTTTCACCCCTCCACTTT. This sequence encodes CASSLDVSPLHF. The chain carries TRBV5-6 and TRBJ1-6; D unclear. Germline V lookup: CDR1 SGHDT, CDR2 YYEEEE. This CDR3 region has 12 residues. V was trimmed by 0 bases and J by 9 bases, leaving 4 bases between them.

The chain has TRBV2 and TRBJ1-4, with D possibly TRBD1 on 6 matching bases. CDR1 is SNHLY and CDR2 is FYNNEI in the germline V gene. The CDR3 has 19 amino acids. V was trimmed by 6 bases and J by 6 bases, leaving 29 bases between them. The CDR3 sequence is CASRVLHRQQTGQDEKLFF. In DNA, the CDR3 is TGTGCCAGCAGAGTACTTCACCGACAACAGACAGGTCAGGATGAAAAACTGTTTTTT.

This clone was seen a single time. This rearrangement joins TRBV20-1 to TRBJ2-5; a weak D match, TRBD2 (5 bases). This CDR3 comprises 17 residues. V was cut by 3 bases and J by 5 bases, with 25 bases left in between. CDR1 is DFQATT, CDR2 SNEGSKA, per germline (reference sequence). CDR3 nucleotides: TGCAGTGCTAGGACTCTTACAGCGGCGTACCCCGGGGAGACCCAGTACTTC. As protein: CSARTLTAAYPGETQYF.

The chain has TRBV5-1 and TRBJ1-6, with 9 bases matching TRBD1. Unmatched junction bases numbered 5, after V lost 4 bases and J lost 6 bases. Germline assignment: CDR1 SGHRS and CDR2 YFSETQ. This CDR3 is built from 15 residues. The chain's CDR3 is CASSATGGRNSPLHF. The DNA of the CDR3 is TGCGCCAGCAGCGCTACAGGGGGCCGTAATTCACCCCTCCACTTT.

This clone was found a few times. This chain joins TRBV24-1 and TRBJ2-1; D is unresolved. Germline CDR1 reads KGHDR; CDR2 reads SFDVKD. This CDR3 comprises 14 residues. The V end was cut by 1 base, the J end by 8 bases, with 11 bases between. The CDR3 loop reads CATSDFGVGYEQFF. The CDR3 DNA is TGTGCCACCAGTGATTTTGGCGTGGGCTATGAGCAGTTCTTC.

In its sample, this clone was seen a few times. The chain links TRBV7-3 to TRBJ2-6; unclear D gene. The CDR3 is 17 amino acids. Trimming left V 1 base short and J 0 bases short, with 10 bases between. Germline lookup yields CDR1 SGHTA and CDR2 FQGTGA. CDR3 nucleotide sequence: TGTGCCAGCAGCTTAAGTCAGAGATTCTCTGGGGCCAACGTCCTGACTTTC. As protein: CASSLSQRFSGANVLTF.

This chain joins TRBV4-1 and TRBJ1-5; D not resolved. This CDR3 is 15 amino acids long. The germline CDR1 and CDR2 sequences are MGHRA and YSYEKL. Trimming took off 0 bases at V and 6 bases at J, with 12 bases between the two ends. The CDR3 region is CASSQDRSSGQPQHF. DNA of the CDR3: TGCGCCAGCAGCCAAGACCGGTCTAGTGGTCAGCCCCAGCATTTT.

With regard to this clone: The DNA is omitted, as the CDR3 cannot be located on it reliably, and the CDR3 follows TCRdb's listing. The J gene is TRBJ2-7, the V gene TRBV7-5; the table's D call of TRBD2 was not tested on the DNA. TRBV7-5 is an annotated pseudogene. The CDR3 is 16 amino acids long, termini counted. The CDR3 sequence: CISVPDPGPTSLEQYV.

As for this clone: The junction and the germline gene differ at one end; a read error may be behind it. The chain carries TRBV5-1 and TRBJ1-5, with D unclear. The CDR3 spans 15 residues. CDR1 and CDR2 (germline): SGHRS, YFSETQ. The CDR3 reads CASSLGSGSNHPQHF. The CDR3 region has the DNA TGCGCCAGCAGCTTGGGCTCCGGGAGCAATCATCCCCAGCATTTT.

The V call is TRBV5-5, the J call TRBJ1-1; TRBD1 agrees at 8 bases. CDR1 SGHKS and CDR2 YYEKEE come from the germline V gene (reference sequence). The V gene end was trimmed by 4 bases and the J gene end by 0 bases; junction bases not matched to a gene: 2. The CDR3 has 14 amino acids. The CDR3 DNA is TGTGCCAGCAGCCACAGGGGGATGAACACTGAAGCTTTCTTT. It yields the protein CASSHRGMNTEAFF.

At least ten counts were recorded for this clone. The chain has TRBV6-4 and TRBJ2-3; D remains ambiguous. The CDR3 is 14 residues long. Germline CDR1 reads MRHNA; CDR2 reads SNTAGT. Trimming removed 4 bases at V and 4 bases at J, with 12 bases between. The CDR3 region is CASSVNPESDTQYF. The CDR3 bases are TGTGCCAGCAGTGTAAATCCGGAGTCAGATACGCAGTATTTT.

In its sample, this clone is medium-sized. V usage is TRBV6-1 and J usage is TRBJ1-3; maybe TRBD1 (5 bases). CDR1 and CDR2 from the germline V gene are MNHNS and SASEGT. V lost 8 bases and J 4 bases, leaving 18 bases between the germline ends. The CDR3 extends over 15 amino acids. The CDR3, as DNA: TGTGCCAGCGGGGGAAACAGACCAGTAGGAAACACCATATATTTT. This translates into CASGGNRPVGNTIYF.

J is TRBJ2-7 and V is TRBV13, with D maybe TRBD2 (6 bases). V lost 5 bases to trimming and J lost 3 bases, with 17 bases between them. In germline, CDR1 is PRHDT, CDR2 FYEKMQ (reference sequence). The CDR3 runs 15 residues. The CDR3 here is CASSRGAGGVYEQYF. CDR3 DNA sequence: TGTGCCAGCAGCCGGGGAGCCGGAGGGGTCTACGAGCAGTACTTC.

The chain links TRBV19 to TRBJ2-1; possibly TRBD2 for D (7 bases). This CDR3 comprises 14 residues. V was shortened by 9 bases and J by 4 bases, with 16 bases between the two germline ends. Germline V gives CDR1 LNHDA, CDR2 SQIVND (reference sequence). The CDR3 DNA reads TGTGCCAGCAAAAGGGGAGGGGGTTACAATGAGCAGTTCTTC. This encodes CASKRGGGYNEQFF.

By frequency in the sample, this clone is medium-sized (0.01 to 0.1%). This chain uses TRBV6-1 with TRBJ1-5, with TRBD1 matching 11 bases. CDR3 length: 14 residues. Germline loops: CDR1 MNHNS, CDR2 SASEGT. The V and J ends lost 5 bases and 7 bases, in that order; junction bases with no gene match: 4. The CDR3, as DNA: TGTGCCAGCAGTCCTAGGACAGGGGGCCAGCCCCAGCATTTT. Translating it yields CASSPRTGGQPQHF.

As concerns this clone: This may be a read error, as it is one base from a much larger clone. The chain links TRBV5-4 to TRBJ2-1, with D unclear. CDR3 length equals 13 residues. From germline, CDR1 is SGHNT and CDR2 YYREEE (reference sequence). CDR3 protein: CASSSLPWDDQFF. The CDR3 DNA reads TGTGCCAGCAGCTCTTTACCCTGGGATGATCAGTTCTTC.

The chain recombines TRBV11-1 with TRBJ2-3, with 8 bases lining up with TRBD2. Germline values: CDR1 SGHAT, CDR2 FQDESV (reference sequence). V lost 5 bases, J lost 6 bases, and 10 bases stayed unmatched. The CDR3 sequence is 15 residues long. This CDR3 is CASSPRGLASDTQYF. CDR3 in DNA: TGTGCCAGCAGCCCGCGTGGACTAGCTTCCGATACGCAGTATTTT.